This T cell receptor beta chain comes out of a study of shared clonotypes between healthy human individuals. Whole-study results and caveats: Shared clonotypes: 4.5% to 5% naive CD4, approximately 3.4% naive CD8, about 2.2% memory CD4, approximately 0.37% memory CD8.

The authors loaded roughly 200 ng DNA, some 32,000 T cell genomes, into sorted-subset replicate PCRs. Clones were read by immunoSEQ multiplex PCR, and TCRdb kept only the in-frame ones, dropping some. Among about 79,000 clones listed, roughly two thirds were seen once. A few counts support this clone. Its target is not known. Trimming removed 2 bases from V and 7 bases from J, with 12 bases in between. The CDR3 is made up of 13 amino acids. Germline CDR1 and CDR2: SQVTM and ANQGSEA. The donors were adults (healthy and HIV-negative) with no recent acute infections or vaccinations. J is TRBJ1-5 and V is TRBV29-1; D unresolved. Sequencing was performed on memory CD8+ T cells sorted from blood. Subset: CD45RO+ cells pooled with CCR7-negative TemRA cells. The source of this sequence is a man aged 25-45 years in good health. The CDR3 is CSVESREGQPQHF. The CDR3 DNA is TGCAGCGTTGAAAGCCGAGAAGGGCAGCCCCAGCATTTT. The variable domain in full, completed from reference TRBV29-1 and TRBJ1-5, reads SAVISQKPSRDICQRGTSLTIQCQVDSQVTMMFWYRQQPGQSLTLIATANQGSEATYESGFVIDKFPISRPNLTFSTLTVSNMSPEDSSIYLCSVESREGQPQHFGDGTRLSIL.